The 19 T cell receptor beta chains presented below share a single source sample, sequenced in a study of blood T cell repertoires in COVID-19 (dated by TCRdb to about 2020). Library prep was done by the immunoSEQ multiplex PCR assay. Sourced from immuneACCESS, this table was stored by TCRdb with only in-frame sequences that have V and J called. A share of the clones is absent; for the studies checked, an unresolved V gene accounts for under half, and the remainder has no known explanation. The sample profile shows some 86,000 clones; over 75% of them were found once. Around 13% of the sample is in the top ten clones. Sequencing was carried out using peripheral blood. These receptors were obtained from a woman in her 70s with acute or convalescent COVID-19.

This clone was detected only once. The rearrangement joins TRBV7-6 to TRBJ2-1; 11 bases align to TRBD2. The CDR3 extends over 20 amino acids. Germline-derived CDR1 and CDR2 are SGHVS and FNYEAQ. V dropped 5 bases and J dropped 0; count of bases not matched to a gene: 15. The CDR3: CASSLRGLAGSISSYNEQFF. In DNA form, the CDR3 reads TGTGCCAGCAGCCTTAGAGGACTAGCGGGTTCGATTAGCTCCTACAATGAGCAGTTCTTC.

This clone was counted ten times or more. The chain links TRBV21-1 to TRBJ1-5; TRBD1 is the table's D call and was not checked against the DNA. TRBV21-1 is a pseudogene. The CDR3 has 17 residues. The CDR3 sequence: CASSKALGQGGYQPQHF. CDR3 sequence (DNA): TGTGCCAGCAGCAAAGCGTTGGGGCAGGGCGGATATCAGCCCCAGCATTTT.

The CDR3 sequence: CASSLAGGRAINEQFF. CDR3 DNA: TGCGCCAGCAGCTTGGCCGGCGGGAGGGCCATAAATGAGCAGTTCTTC. The chain joins TRBV5-1 to TRBJ2-1; 9 bases line up with TRBD2. In germline, CDR1 is SGHRS, CDR2 YFSETQ. The CDR3 length is 16 residues. The J segment lost 7 bases and the V segment lost 0 bases, leaving 8 bases of the junction unmatched.

The V gene is TRBV3-1 (or the pseudogene TRBV3-2), the J gene TRBJ1-1; tentative D call: TRBD1 (6 bases). The CDR3 runs to 14 residues. The germline CDR1 and CDR2 sequences are LGHDT and YNNKEL (reference sequence). Trimming left V 5 bases short and J 11 bases short, with 21 bases between. CDR3 sequence: CASSKTEDPGEAFF. In DNA form, the CDR3 reads TGTGCCAGCAGCAAAACCGAGGATCCAGGGGAGGCTTTCTTT.

The rearrangement links TRBV18 to TRBJ2-3; D might be TRBD1 (7 bases). CDR1 KGHSH and CDR2 LQKENI come from the germline V gene. CDR3 length: 14 amino acids. The germline V and J ends were trimmed by 2 bases and 8 bases, with 14 bases remaining between them. The CDR3 spells CASSPESQGGTQYF. The CDR3 nucleotides are TGTGCCAGCTCACCAGAATCTCAGGGGGGTACGCAGTATTTT. Together with reference TRBV18 and TRBJ2-3, the CDR3 gives the full variable domain: NAGVMQNPRHLVRRRGQEARLRCSPMKGHSHVYWYRQLPEEGLKFMVYLQKENIIDESGMPKERFSAEFPKEGPSILRIQQVVRGDSAAYFCASSPESQGGTQYFGPGTRLTVL.

The chain recombines TRBV11-1 with TRBJ2-7; 9 bases align to TRBD1. V was pared by 4 bases and J by 5 bases, with 9 bases of the junction left unmatched. The CDR3 runs 15 residues. CDR1 and CDR2 from the germline V gene are SGHAT and FQDESV (reference sequence). The CDR3 spells CASSSDRGYIHEQYV. The DNA for the CDR3 is TGTGCCAGCAGCTCCGACAGGGGGTACATTCACGAGCAGTACGTC.

The sample holds one count of this clone. V and J are TRBV5-1 and TRBJ2-3; TRBD1 is a possible D gene (5 bases). This CDR3 contains 15 residues. Germline V gene lookup returns CDR1 SGHRS and CDR2 YFSETQ. V lost 2 bases to trimming and J lost 2 bases, with 12 bases between them. CDR3 in amino acids: CASSFNTGDTDTQYF. The CDR3 DNA is TGCGCCAGCAGCTTCAATACAGGAGACACAGATACGCAGTATTTT.

The chain is built from TRBV21-1 and TRBJ2-5; TRBD1 is taken as the D call from the table, unchecked against the DNA. TRBV21-1 represents a pseudogene. The length of the CDR3 is 15 residues. The CDR3 protein is CASSKTGAVQETQYF. In DNA, the CDR3 is TGTGCCAGCAGCAAGACAGGGGCCGTCCAAGAGACCCAGTACTTC.

V gene TRBV5-4 combines with J gene TRBJ2-5; D might be TRBD2 (6 bases). Germline CDR1 and CDR2: SGHNT and YYREEE (reference sequence). This CDR3 spans 15 amino acids. Trimming pared 2 bases from V and 7 bases from J, leaving 18 bases between. The CDR3 bases are TGTGCCAGCAGCTTTTGGGGGAAAGCGGGCGGGACCCAGTACTTC. This translates into CASSFWGKAGGTQYF.

This chain links TRBV25-1 with TRBJ2-3; 11 bases map to TRBD2. V lost 2 bases and J lost 5; bases outside the gene matches: 9. Germline lookup yields CDR1 MGHDK and CDR2 SYGVNS. This CDR3 is built from 17 residues. DNA for the CDR3: TGTGCCAGCAGTGAACGTTTTTTCGGACTAGCGGGAGATACGCAGTATTTT. Residues: CASSERFFGLAGDTQYF.

This clone appeared a few times. Different DNA sequences within this sample yield the same CDR3. The chain employs TRBV4-3 and TRBJ2-1; TRBD2 aligns across 10 bases. After removal of 0 bases from V and 3 bases from J, the junction contained 5 bases not matched to a gene. The length of the CDR3 is 17 residues. The germline V gene encodes CDR1 LGHNA and CDR2 YSLEER. This CDR3 is CASSQDPPSGSYNEQFF. The CDR3 DNA reads TGCGCCAGCAGCCAAGATCCTCCTAGCGGGAGCTACAATGAGCAGTTCTTC.

V usage is TRBV15 and J usage is TRBJ1-2; a weak D match, TRBD1 (6 bases). The length of the CDR3 is 14 residues. With 5 bases removed from V and 8 bases from J, the gap between germline ends came to 18 bases. Per the germline V gene, CDR1 is LNHNV and CDR2 is YYDKDF (reference sequence). CDR3 DNA sequence: TGTGCCACCAGCTCAACCACAGGGTTTGAAGGCTACACCTTC. Its translation: CATSSTTGFEGYTF.

V gene TRBV19 combines with J gene TRBJ2-1; 7 bases agree with TRBD2. The V gene end was trimmed by 9 bases and the J gene end by 7 bases; junction bases not matched to a gene: 18. Germline loops: CDR1 LNHDA, CDR2 SQIVND (reference sequence). CDR3 length equals 16 residues. The CDR3 loop is CASATLAGLIGNEQFF. The CDR3 region has the DNA TGTGCCAGCGCAACCCTCGCGGGACTAATTGGGAATGAGCAGTTCTTC.

The rearrangement links TRBV12-3 or TRBV12-4 to TRBJ1-5; D is unclear. V lost 3 bases to trimming and J lost 7 bases, with 7 bases between them. This CDR3 spans 12 amino acids. The CDR3 nucleotides are TGTGCCAGCAGTTTTTGGAGGCAGCCCCAGCATTTT. It translates to CASSFWRQPQHF.

The chain couples TRBV19 to TRBJ2-1, with 11 bases matching TRBD2. The trim removed 10 bases at V and 4 bases at J, leaving 21 bases unmatched. This CDR3 contains 19 residues. Looked up from germline, CDR1 is LNHDA and CDR2 is SQIVND (reference sequence). The CDR3 nucleotides are TGTGCCACTAGCTTCCGGCTAGCGGGAGGACCAAACACATACAATGAGCAGTTCTTC. It specifies CATSFRLAGGPNTYNEQFF.

The genes are TRBV27 and TRBJ2-3; D perhaps matches TRBD1 (7 bases). CDR1 and CDR2 from the germline V gene are MNHEY and SMNVEV (reference sequence). This CDR3 spans 22 amino acids. Trimming shortened V by 0 bases and J by 4 bases, and 32 bases separated the two germline ends. The CDR3 loop is CASSLSRGGAGGLVPSPDTQYF. The CDR3 DNA reads TGTGCCAGCAGTTTATCGCGGGGTGGGGCAGGGGGTCTGGTTCCATCACCAGATACGCAGTATTTT.

V gene TRBV12-1 combines with J gene TRBJ2-7; the table's D call, TRBD2, has no DNA check behind it. TRBV12-1 is noted as a pseudogene. The CDR3 sequence is 15 residues long. CDR3 loop: CASREGRGNSYEQYV. The CDR3 bases are TGTGCCAGCAGGGAAGGGCGGGGGAACTCCTACGAGCAGTACGTC.

The V and J genes are TRBV6-2 or TRBV6-3 and TRBJ2-3; 8 bases line up with TRBD2. Germline CDR1 MNHEY, CDR2 SVGEGT. This CDR3 has 16 amino acids. J gave up 4 bases and V 3 bases, and 9 bases lay outside the gene matches. The CDR3 spells CASSYVSGSIADTQYF. The CDR3 DNA reads as TGTGCCAGCAGTTATGTCAGCGGGAGTATCGCAGATACGCAGTATTTT.

The CDR3 sequence is CASSVRDRGEAFF. The CDR3 DNA reads as TGTGCCAGCAGCGTACGGGACAGGGGTGAAGCTTTCTTT. The chain employs TRBV14 and TRBJ1-1; 10 positions match TRBD1. This CDR3 spans 13 amino acids. The J segment lost 7 bases and the V segment lost 5 bases, leaving 4 bases of the junction unmatched. Germline lookup yields CDR1 SGHDN and CDR2 FVKESK.